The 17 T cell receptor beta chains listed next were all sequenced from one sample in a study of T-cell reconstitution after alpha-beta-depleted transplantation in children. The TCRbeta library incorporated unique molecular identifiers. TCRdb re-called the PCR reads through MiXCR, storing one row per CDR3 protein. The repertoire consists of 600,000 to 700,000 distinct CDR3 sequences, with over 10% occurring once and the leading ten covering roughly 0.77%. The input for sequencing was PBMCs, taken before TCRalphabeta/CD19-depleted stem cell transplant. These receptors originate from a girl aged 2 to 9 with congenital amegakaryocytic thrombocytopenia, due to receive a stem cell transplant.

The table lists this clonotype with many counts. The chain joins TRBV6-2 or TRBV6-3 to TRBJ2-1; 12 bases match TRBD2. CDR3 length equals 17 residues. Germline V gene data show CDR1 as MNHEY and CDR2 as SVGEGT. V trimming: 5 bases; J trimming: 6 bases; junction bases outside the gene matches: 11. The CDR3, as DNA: TGTGCCAGCAGTACCGGTTCTGGACTAGCGGGATTCAATGAGCAGTTCTTC. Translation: CASSTGSGLAGFNEQFF.

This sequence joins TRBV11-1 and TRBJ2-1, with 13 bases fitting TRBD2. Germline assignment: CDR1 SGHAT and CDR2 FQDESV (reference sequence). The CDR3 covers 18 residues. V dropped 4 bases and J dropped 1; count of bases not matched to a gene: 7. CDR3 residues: CASSSGLAGIGSYNEQFF. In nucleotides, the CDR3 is TGTGCCAGCAGCTCGGGACTAGCGGGAATTGGGTCCTACAATGAGCAGTTCTTC.

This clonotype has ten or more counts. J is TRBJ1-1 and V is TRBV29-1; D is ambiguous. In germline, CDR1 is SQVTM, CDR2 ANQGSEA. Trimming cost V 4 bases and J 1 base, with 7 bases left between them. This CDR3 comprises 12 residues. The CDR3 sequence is CSVVPGNTEAFF. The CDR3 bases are TGCAGCGTTGTACCGGGGAACACTGAAGCTTTCTTT.

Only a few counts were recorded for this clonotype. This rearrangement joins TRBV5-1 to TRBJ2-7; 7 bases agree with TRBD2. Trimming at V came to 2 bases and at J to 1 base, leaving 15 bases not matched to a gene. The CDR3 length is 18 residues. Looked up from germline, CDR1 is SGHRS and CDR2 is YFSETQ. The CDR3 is CASSFGPSFLADSYEQYF. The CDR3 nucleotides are TGCGCCAGCAGCTTTGGTCCCTCCTTCCTAGCGGATTCCTACGAGCAGTACTTC. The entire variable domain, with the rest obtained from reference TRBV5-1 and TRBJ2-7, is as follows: KAGVTQTPRYLIKTRGQQVTLSCSPISGHRSVSWYQQTPGQGLQFLFEYFSETQRNKGNFPGRFSGRQFSNSRSEMNVSTLELGDSALYLCASSFGPSFLADSYEQYFGPGTRLTVT.

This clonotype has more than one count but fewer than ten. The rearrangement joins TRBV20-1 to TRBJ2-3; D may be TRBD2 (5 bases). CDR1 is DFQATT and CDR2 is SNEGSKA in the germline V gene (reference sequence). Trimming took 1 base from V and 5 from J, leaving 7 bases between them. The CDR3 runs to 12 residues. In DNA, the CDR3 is TGCAGTGCTAGAGCTGAGGGAGATACGCAGTATTTT. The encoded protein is CSARAEGDTQYF.

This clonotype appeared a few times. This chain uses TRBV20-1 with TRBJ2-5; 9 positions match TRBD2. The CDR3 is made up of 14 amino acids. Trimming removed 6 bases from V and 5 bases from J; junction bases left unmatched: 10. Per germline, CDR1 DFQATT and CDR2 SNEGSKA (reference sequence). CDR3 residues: CSAPGTSSVETQYF. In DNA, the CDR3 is TGCAGTGCCCCCGGGACTAGCAGCGTGGAGACCCAGTACTTC.

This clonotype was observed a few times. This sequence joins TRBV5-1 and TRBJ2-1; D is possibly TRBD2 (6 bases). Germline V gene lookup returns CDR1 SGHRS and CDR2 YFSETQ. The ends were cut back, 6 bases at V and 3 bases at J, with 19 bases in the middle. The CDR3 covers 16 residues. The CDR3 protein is CASNTVGFGSYNEQFF. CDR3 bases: TGCGCCAGCAACACCGTCGGTTTCGGGAGCTACAATGAGCAGTTCTTC.

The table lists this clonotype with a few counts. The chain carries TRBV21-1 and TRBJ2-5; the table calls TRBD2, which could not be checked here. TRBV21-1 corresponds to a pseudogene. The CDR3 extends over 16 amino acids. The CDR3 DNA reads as TGTGCCAGCAGCGCCCCGGGTCTAGTCTCCCAAGAGACCCAGTACTTC. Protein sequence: CASSAPGLVSQETQYF.

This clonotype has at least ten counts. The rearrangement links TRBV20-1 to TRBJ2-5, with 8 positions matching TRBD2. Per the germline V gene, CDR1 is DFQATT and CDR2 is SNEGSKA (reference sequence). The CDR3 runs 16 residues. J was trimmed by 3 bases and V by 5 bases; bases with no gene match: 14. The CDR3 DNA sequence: TGCAGTGCTGACCCAGCGGGAGACGCCCTAAAAGAGACCCAGTACTTC. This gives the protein CSADPAGDALKETQYF.

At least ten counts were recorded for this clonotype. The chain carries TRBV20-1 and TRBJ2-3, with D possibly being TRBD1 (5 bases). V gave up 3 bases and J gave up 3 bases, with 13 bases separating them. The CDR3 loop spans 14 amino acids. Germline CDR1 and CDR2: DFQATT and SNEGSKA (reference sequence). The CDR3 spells CSASHARGTDTQYF. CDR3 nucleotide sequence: TGCAGTGCTAGCCATGCTAGGGGTACAGATACGCAGTATTTT.

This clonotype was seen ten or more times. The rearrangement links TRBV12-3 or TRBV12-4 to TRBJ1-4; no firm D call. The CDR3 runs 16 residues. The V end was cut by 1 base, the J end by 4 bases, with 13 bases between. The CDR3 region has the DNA TGTGCCAGCAGTTTAGTGGCTCGCCCCGTTAATGAAAAACTGTTTTTT. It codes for CASSLVARPVNEKLFF.

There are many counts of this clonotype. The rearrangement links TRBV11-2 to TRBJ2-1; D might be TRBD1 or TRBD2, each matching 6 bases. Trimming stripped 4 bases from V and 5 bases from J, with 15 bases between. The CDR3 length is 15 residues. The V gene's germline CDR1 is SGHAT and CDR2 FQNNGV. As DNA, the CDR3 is TGTGCCAGCAGCTCCCATCTCGGGGGCCACAATGAGCAGTTCTTC. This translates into CASSSHLGGHNEQFF.

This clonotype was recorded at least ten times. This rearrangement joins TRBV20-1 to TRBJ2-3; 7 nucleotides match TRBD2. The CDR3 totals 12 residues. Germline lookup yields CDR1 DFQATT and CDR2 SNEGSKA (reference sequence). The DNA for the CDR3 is TGCAGCCCGGGAGGACGGCCAGATACGCAGTATTTT. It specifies CSPGGRPDTQYF.

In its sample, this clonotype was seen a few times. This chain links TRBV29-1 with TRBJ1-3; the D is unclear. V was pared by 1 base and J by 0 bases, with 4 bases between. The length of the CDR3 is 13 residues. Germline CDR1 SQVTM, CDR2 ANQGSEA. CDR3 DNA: TGCAGCGTTGAAGTCGTCTCTGGAAACACCATATATTTT. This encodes CSVEVVSGNTIYF.

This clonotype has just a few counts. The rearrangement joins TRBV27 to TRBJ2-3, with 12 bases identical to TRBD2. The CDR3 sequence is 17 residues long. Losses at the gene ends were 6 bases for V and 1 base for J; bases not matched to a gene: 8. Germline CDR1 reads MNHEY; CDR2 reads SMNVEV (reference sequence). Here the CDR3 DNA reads TGTGCCAGCAGCTTCCTAGCGGGAGGGCGGGGCACAGATACGCAGTATTTT. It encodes CASSFLAGGRGTDTQYF.

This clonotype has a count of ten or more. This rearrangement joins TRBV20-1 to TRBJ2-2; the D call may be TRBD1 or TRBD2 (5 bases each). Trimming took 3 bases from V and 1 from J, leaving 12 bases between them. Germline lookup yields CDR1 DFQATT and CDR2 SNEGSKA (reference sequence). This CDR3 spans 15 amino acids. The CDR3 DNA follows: TGCAGTGCTAGCCTTACGGGACGGAACACCGGGGAGCTGTTTTTT. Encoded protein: CSASLTGRNTGELFF.

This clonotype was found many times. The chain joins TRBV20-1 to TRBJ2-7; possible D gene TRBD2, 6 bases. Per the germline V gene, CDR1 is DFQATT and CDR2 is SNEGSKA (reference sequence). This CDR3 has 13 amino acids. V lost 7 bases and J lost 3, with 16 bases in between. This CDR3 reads CSVGGRRSYEQYF. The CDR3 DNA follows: TGCAGTGTTGGGGGGAGGAGGAGCTACGAGCAGTACTTC.